These 9 T cell receptor beta chains were sequenced from one sample in a study of CD8 T cells in Susac syndrome. Reverse transcription used roughly 0.45 to 1 ug RNA and random hexamers. TCRdb analysed the immunoSEQ multiplex PCR reads with MiXCR anew, one entry per CDR3 protein. The repertoire has approximately 280,000 distinct CDR3 sequences, approximately 84% of them found once; the top ten carry approximately 0.12%. Sequencing was carried out using CD8+ T cells from PBMCs. The receptors stem from a human donor with multiple sclerosis.

The V gene is TRBV9, the J gene TRBJ1-1; no clear D. Germline CDR1 reads SGDLS; CDR2 reads YYNGEE. The CDR3 is 13 residues long. V was pared by 3 bases and J by 1 base, with 7 bases between. The CDR3 DNA is TGTGCCAGCAGCGGGGGAGAGAACACTGAAGCTTTCTTT. Its protein product is CASSGGENTEAFF.

J is TRBJ2-7 and V is TRBV27; D uncertain. This CDR3 comprises 13 residues. The V gene's germline CDR1 is MNHEY and CDR2 SMNVEV (reference sequence). V was cut by 5 bases and J by 3 bases, with 11 bases left in between. Here the CDR3 DNA reads TGTGCCAGCAGTCCCCAGGTGGACTACGAGCAGTACTTC. Translating gives CASSPQVDYEQYF.

This chain uses TRBV27 with TRBJ2-3; D may match TRBD1 or TRBD2 (5 bases each). There are 15 residues in the CDR3. CDR1 is MNHEY and CDR2 is SMNVEV in the germline V gene (reference sequence). The V and J ends lost 1 base and 3 bases respectively, with 11 bases between them. The CDR3 is CASSLYGTGTDTQYF. The CDR3 DNA sequence: TGTGCCAGCAGTTTATACGGGACCGGGACAGATACGCAGTATTTT.

This chain links TRBV19 with TRBJ2-2, with TRBD2 matching 10 bases. The CDR3 consists of 16 residues. J was trimmed by 6 bases and V by 8 bases; bases with no gene match: 12. The germline V gene encodes CDR1 LNHDA and CDR2 SQIVND (reference sequence). CDR3 protein: CASLGAGGPFAGELFF. DNA for the CDR3: TGTGCCAGTCTAGGAGCGGGAGGGCCGTTCGCCGGGGAGCTGTTTTTT.

The V and J genes are TRBV20-1 and TRBJ2-1; the D gene is possibly TRBD2 (5 bases). The CDR3 is 13 residues long. Germline V gives CDR1 DFQATT, CDR2 SNEGSKA (reference sequence). V lost 3 bases and J lost 7, with 13 bases in between. This CDR3 reads CSARARTANEQFF. DNA for the CDR3: TGCAGTGCTAGGGCCCGGACTGCAAATGAGCAGTTCTTC.

This chain uses TRBV5-4 with TRBJ2-7, with 14 bases identical to TRBD2. CDR3 length: 15 amino acids. Germline V gene data show CDR1 as SGHNT and CDR2 as YYREEE (reference sequence). Germline trimming cut 4 bases from V and 6 bases from J; bases unmatched to any gene: 6. CDR3 protein: CASSGGLAGEGEQYF. In DNA form, the CDR3 reads TGTGCCAGCAGCGGGGGACTAGCGGGAGAAGGCGAGCAGTACTTC.

This chain uses TRBV27 with TRBJ1-2; TRBD1 aligns across 7 bases. This CDR3 spans 15 amino acids. Germline assignment: CDR1 MNHEY and CDR2 SMNVEV (reference sequence). V lost 4 bases to trimming and J lost 1 base; unmatched junction nucleotides: 6. The CDR3 region is CASSSRDSLNYGYTF. Written as DNA, the CDR3 is TGTGCCAGCAGTTCCCGGGACAGCCTTAACTATGGCTACACCTTC.

This chain links TRBV28 with TRBJ1-2, with D possibly TRBD1 on 6 matching bases. CDR3 length: 16 residues. Per germline, CDR1 MDHEN and CDR2 SYDVKM. V lost 0 bases and J 5 bases, leaving 16 bases between the germline ends. The CDR3 nucleotides are TGTGCCAGCAGTTTATGGCGTCCGACAGGAGAATATGGCTACACCTTC. Translation: CASSLWRPTGEYGYTF.

CDR3 DNA: TGTGCCAGCAGCGTCGGACAGGTTCGGGAGACCCAGTACTTC. This sequence encodes CASSVGQVRETQYF. V usage is TRBV7-9 and J usage is TRBJ2-5, with TRBD1 identical over 7 bases. After removal of 5 bases from V and 5 bases from J, the junction contained 8 bases not matched to a gene. Germline V lookup: CDR1 SEHNR, CDR2 FQNEAQ (reference sequence). This CDR3 spans 14 amino acids.